What follows are 22 T cell receptor beta chains derived from one specimen sequenced in a study of identifying expanded T cells in peripheral blood. Produced via immunoSEQ multiplex PCR; TCRdb's table is partial and in-frame only. The sample has 100,000 to 150,000 clones; approximately 86% are singletons. The sequenced sample consisted of blood. Receptors originate from a person aged 18 to 70 in good health.

The chain combines TRBV7-2 with TRBJ1-6, with 7 bases matching TRBD1. The J segment lost 0 bases and the V segment lost 4 bases, leaving 3 bases of the junction unmatched. This CDR3 contains 16 residues. Per germline, CDR1 SGHTA and CDR2 FQGNSA. CDR3 residues: CASSYWDSSYNSPLHF. CDR3 coding DNA: TGTGCCAGCAGCTACTGGGACAGCTCCTATAATTCACCCCTCCACTTT.

The rearrangement links TRBV5-1 to TRBJ2-1; TRBD2 is a possible D gene (8 bases). The CDR3 totals 15 residues. Deletions cut 2 bases from V and 6 bases from J, with 15 bases between. CDR1 is SGHRS and CDR2 is YFSETQ in the germline V gene. The DNA of the CDR3 is TGCGCCAGCAGCTTTTCCGGGGGGGACAGCAATGAGCAGTTCTTC. The encoded protein is CASSFSGGDSNEQFF.

The chain joins TRBV6-1 to TRBJ1-2, with a possible D match to TRBD1 (5 bases). The V end was cut by 7 bases, the J end by 3 bases, with 12 bases between. There are 13 residues in the CDR3. Germline V gene sequence: CDR1 MNHNS, CDR2 SASEGT. The CDR3 nucleotides read TGTGCCAGCAAAATAATCAGGGACTATGGCTACACCTTC. This gives the protein CASKIIRDYGYTF.

CDR3 bases: TGTGCCAGCAGAACGGAGGAGACAGGCAAAAACATTCAGTACTTC. Translating it yields CASRTEETGKNIQYF. This rearrangement joins TRBV6-5 to TRBJ2-4; tentatively, D is TRBD1 (6 bases). Trimming shortened V by 6 bases and J by 3 bases, and 15 bases separated the two germline ends. Germline V gives CDR1 MNHEY, CDR2 SVGAGI. This CDR3 contains 15 residues.

The chain links TRBV6-1 to TRBJ1-2; TRBD1 aligns across 11 bases. The CDR3 consists of 16 residues. Germline V lookup: CDR1 MNHNS, CDR2 SASEGT. The junction had 9 bases not matched to a gene; V was cut back by 4 bases and J by 5 bases. The CDR3 is CASSVPSGTGGYGYTF. CDR3 DNA sequence: TGTGCCAGCAGTGTCCCATCCGGGACAGGGGGATATGGCTACACCTTC.

The sample holds a few counts of this clone. V and J are TRBV30 and TRBJ1-2, with D hard to call. Per germline, CDR1 GTSNPN and CDR2 SVGIG (reference sequence). V dropped 1 base and J dropped 0 bases, with 6 bases sitting between them. The CDR3 is 13 residues long. CDR3 sequence: CAWSASANYGYTF. CDR3 DNA sequence: TGTGCCTGGAGTGCCAGCGCTAACTATGGCTACACCTTC.

V is TRBV6-5 and J is TRBJ1-3, with a weak D call TRBD1 (6 bases). The CDR3 totals 14 residues. Deletions cut 6 bases from V and 4 bases from J, with 13 bases between. From germline, CDR1 is MNHEY and CDR2 SVGAGI. DNA for the CDR3: TGTGCCAGCAGAAAGGGGGTGTCAGGAAACACCATATATTTT. It codes for CASRKGVSGNTIYF.

This chain connects TRBV4-3 to TRBJ1-4; D is unresolved. This CDR3 is 14 amino acids long. The germline CDR1 and CDR2 sequences are LGHNA and YSLEER. Trimming removed 1 base from V and 6 bases from J, with 9 bases in between. CDR3 region: CASSQGVGYEKLFF. In nucleotides, the CDR3 is TGCGCCAGCAGCCAAGGGGTGGGGTATGAAAAACTGTTTTTT.

A few counts support this clone. The chain combines TRBV29-1 with TRBJ1-2; 8 bases are shared with TRBD1. Germline V gene data show CDR1 as SQVTM and CDR2 as ANQGSEA. V gave up 6 bases and J gave up 1 base; unmatched junction bases: 10. CDR3 length equals 15 residues. The CDR3 sequence is CSVDPGTGLNYGYTF. CDR3 DNA sequence: TGCAGCGTCGACCCCGGGACAGGTCTTAACTATGGCTACACCTTC. Full variable domain (outside the CDR3, taken from reference TRBV29-1 and TRBJ1-2): SAVISQKPSRDICQRGTSLTIQCQVDSQVTMMFWYRQQPGQSLTLIATANQGSEATYESGFVIDKFPISRPNLTFSTLTVSNMSPEDSSIYLCSVDPGTGLNYGYTFGSGTRLTVV.

This clone was seen only a few times. The genes are TRBV29-1 and TRBJ1-2, with D perhaps matching TRBD1 (5 bases). Trimming shortened V by 6 bases and J by 5 bases, and 19 bases separated the two germline ends. The CDR3 has 14 amino acids. Germline V gene data show CDR1 as SQVTM and CDR2 as ANQGSEA. CDR3 sequence: CSVTTAGGGYGYTF. In DNA, the CDR3 is TGCAGCGTAACCACAGCGGGGGGAGGTTATGGCTACACCTTC.

V gene TRBV21-1 combines with J gene TRBJ2-1. TRBV21-1 is assigned pseudogene status. The CDR3 runs to 19 residues. The CDR3 DNA sequence: TGTGCCAGCAGCAAAGTTACGAGAGAGTCCGGAAGCTCCTACAATGAGCAGTTCTTC. Translating it yields CASSKVTRESGSSYNEQFF.

The rearrangement uses TRBV30 and TRBJ1-5; D ambiguous. The CDR3 contains 12 residues. The germline CDR1 and CDR2 sequences are GTSNPN and SVGIG (reference sequence). V was cut by 2 bases and J by 9 bases, with 11 bases left in between. The CDR3 is CAWSPRGWPQHF. In DNA, the CDR3 is TGTGCCTGGAGTCCCCGAGGTTGGCCCCAGCATTTT.

The chain carries TRBV4-3 and TRBJ2-5; D remains ambiguous. The V end was cut by 4 bases, the J end by 4 bases, with 10 bases between. This CDR3 contains 13 residues. Looked up from germline, CDR1 is LGHNA and CDR2 is YSLEER. CDR3 in DNA: TGCGCCAGCAGCCCTCAGATTGCAGAGACCCAGTACTTC. It yields the protein CASSPQIAETQYF.

The rearrangement joins TRBV10-2 to TRBJ2-3; D may match TRBD1 or TRBD2 (6 bases each). V was trimmed by 7 bases and J by 9 bases, leaving 23 bases between them. Germline lookup yields CDR1 WSHSY and CDR2 SAAADI. This CDR3 spans 15 amino acids. This chain's CDR3 is CASKKGGGPHWTQYF. CDR3 nucleotide sequence: TGCGCCAGCAAAAAGGGGGGAGGTCCACATTGGACGCAGTATTTT.

This sequence joins TRBV5-6 and TRBJ2-1; 7 bases line up with TRBD2. V gave up 0 bases and J gave up 0 bases; unmatched junction bases: 3. Germline CDR1 and CDR2: SGHDT and YYEEEE. This CDR3 contains 16 residues. CDR3 sequence reads: CASSLGREFSYNEQFF. Written as DNA, the CDR3 is TGTGCCAGCAGCTTGGGGCGGGAGTTCTCCTACAATGAGCAGTTCTTC.

This rearrangement joins TRBV2 to TRBJ1-4; TRBD1 aligns across 7 bases. Looked up from germline, CDR1 is SNHLY and CDR2 is FYNNEI. The V and J ends lost 6 bases and 4 bases, in that order; junction bases with no gene match: 2. The CDR3 is 13 residues long. DNA of the CDR3: TGTGCCAGCAGGGGACAGAGTAATGAAAAACTGTTTTTT. Translating gives CASRGQSNEKLFF.

The chain employs TRBV7-9 and TRBJ1-6; TRBD1 might be the D (5 bases). The CDR3 length is 13 residues. Germline V gene sequence: CDR1 SEHNR, CDR2 FQNEAQ (reference sequence). V was clipped by 5 bases and J by 10 bases, with 12 bases between them. In nucleotides, the CDR3 is TGTGCCAGCAGCCGGGGGGGGTGGTCACCCCTCCACTTT. This sequence encodes CASSRGGWSPLHF.

The rearrangement uses TRBV12-5 and TRBJ1-3; weak D call: TRBD1 (5 bases). Germline V gene sequence: CDR1 LGHNT, CDR2 FRNRAP. The CDR3 is 18 residues long. V lost 5 bases, J lost 0 bases, and 20 bases lay in between. The CDR3 nucleotides read TGTGCTAGTGGTCCAACCGACAGACCTCCGGTCTCTGGAAACACCATATATTTT. This encodes CASGPTDRPPVSGNTIYF.

The chain carries TRBV6-5 and TRBJ1-1; D is undetermined. Trimming took off 2 bases at V and 1 base at J, with 8 bases between the two ends. This CDR3 has 14 amino acids. Germline V gene sequence: CDR1 MNHEY, CDR2 SVGAGI. In DNA, the CDR3 is TGTGCCAGCAGTTACCCCGGTGGGAACACTGAAGCTTTCTTT. Encoded protein: CASSYPGGNTEAFF.

V gene TRBV5-1 combines with J gene TRBJ2-7; 9 bases line up with TRBD1. CDR1 is SGHRS, CDR2 YFSETQ, per germline. The CDR3 extends over 15 amino acids. V lost 2 bases, J lost 4 bases, and 7 bases stayed unmatched. The CDR3 nucleotides read TGCGCCAGCAGCTTCCTGGACAGGGGCGGATACGAGCAGTACTTC. It is translated as CASSFLDRGGYEQYF.

The J gene is TRBJ2-3, the V gene TRBV5-6, with TRBD2 matching 8 bases. The CDR3 runs 13 residues. V lost 7 bases, J lost 5 bases, and 6 bases stayed unmatched. CDR1 is SGHDT and CDR2 is YYEEEE in the germline V gene. CDR3 sequence reads: CASSKRGIDTQYF. CDR3 DNA: TGTGCCAGCTCCAAGCGGGGGATAGATACGCAGTATTTT. The entire variable domain, with the rest obtained from reference TRBV5-6 and TRBJ2-3, is as follows: DAGVTQSPTHLIKTRGQQVTLRCSPKSGHDTVSWYQQALGQGPQFIFQYYEEEERQRGNFPDRFSGHQFPNYSSELNVNALLLGDSALYLCASSKRGIDTQYFGPGTRLTVL.

The chain uses TRBV2 and TRBJ2-5; 7 nucleotides agree with TRBD1. CDR1 and CDR2 from the germline V gene are SNHLY and FYNNEI. This CDR3 is built from 13 residues. The junction had 2 bases not matched to a gene; V was cut back by 5 bases and J by 2 bases. CDR3 nucleotide sequence: TGTGCCAGCAGTCGGGGACAGCAAGAGACCCAGTACTTC. Its protein product is CASSRGQQETQYF.